This T cell receptor beta chain was sequenced for a study of T cell repertoires in cytomegalovirus infection. General study findings and limits: Clonotype analysis showed dominance of the ex vivo response by HLA-C-restricted CMV-specific TCR beta clonotypes.

In this sample, this clonotype turned up a few times. Its cognate antigen is unknown. The CDR3 is 16 amino acids. Deletions cut 1 base from V and 3 bases from J, with 15 bases between. Germline V gene sequence: CDR1 MDHEN, CDR2 SYDVKM. TCRdb passed the reads through MiXCR, listing each CDR3 protein once. The repertoire holds some 680,000 distinct CDR3 sequences, with approximately 40% as singletons. The clonotype originates from a human donor in good health (CMV status not recorded). Some clones in this sample may be carry-over from other donors' samples. The specimen sequenced was PBMCs. This chain connects TRBV28 to TRBJ1-2; D may be TRBD1 (6 bases). CDR3 DNA sequence: TGTGCCAGCAGTTTATACTCGGACAGAATAGACTATGGCTACACCTTC. Residues: CASSLYSDRIDYGYTF.